These 4 T cell receptor beta chains came from one sample sequenced in a study of blood T cell repertoires in COVID-19. TCRdb's table, derived via immunoSEQ multiplex PCR, lists solely in-frame clones and lacks some. The sample holds 400,000 or so clones, around 87% seen once. Sequencing was carried out using PBMCs or T cells enriched from blood (not recorded which). These receptors were obtained from a man aged 35 to 55 in a cohort exposed to, infected with or recovered from COVID-19 (not recorded which).

This clone was observed a single time. The V gene is TRBV3-1 (or the pseudogene TRBV3-2), the J gene TRBJ1-1; perhaps TRBD1 as D (5 bases). Trimming pared 4 bases from V and 1 base from J, leaving 19 bases between. The CDR3 runs to 17 residues. The germline V gene has CDR1 LGHDT and CDR2 YNNKEL (reference sequence). CDR3: CASSRIIPGWSNTEAFF. Written as DNA, the CDR3 is TGTGCCAGCAGCCGAATAATTCCAGGGTGGTCGAACACTGAAGCTTTCTTT.

The chain links TRBV2 to TRBJ1-3; D might be TRBD1 (6 bases). Trimming removed 9 bases at V and 0 bases at J, with 15 bases between. CDR1 is SNHLY and CDR2 is FYNNEI in the germline V gene. This CDR3 contains 15 residues. The CDR3 region has the DNA TGTGCCAGTTTCGGACAGCCTACCTCTGGAAACACCATATATTTT. Protein: CASFGQPTSGNTIYF.

This sequence joins TRBV2 and TRBJ2-7, with 12 positions matching TRBD2. The trim removed 7 bases at V and 5 bases at J, leaving 3 bases unmatched. Germline loops: CDR1 SNHLY, CDR2 FYNNEI. The length of the CDR3 is 13 residues. The CDR3 reads CASKTSGSNEQYF. The DNA for the CDR3 is TGTGCCAGCAAGACTAGCGGGAGCAACGAGCAGTACTTC.

The chain has TRBV18 and TRBJ2-7, with 10 bases lining up with TRBD2. The CDR3 runs 16 residues. V shed 5 bases, J shed 5 bases, and the junction held 12 bases outside the gene matches. Germline V gene data show CDR1 as KGHSH and CDR2 as LQKENI. In DNA, the CDR3 is TGTGCCAGCTCAACCCAAGCGGGAGGGCCCCGGGACGAGCAGTACTTC. Its protein product is CASSTQAGGPRDEQYF.